This TCR beta chain appears in the sequencing data of a study of human T cells and chemical hapten exposure. For the study at large: Read at 6 days, the patch tests placed 0.01% DPC on the upper back.

Study-wide findings and caveats: No alteration of TCRs above 1 in 1000 frequency was seen with DPC sensitization.

In regard to this clonotype: No antigen is known for it.

Noted time point: pre-sensitization, week 0. Documented treatment: therapeutic diphenylcyclopropenone sensitization with weekly scalp DPC. Unfractionated whole blood yielded the extracted total RNA. V was shortened by 3 bases and J by 0 bases, with 15 bases between the two germline ends. The CDR3 loop spans 16 amino acids. CDR1 is DFQATT and CDR2 is SNEGSKA in the germline V gene (reference sequence). As the library was built, unique molecular identifiers were attached to individual cDNA molecules. TCRdb called the RACE reads again in MiXCR, with one record for every CDR3 protein. The repertoire holds 380,000 or so distinct CDR3 sequences, around 5.5% seen once, with under 9.5% in the top ten.

The receptor's source is a woman aged 18-35 years with alopecia areata. Some clones in this sample may be carry-over from other donors' samples. Source: whole blood, taken in connection with sensitization to the hapten diphenylcyclopropenone (DPC). The chain links TRBV20-1 to TRBJ1-5, with D possibly being TRBD1 (6 bases). The CDR3: CSASHAGAGSNQPQHF. CDR3 bases: TGCAGTGCTAGTCACGCAGGGGCGGGTAGCAATCAGCCCCAGCATTTT.